The TCR beta chain described here comes from a study of cytomegalovirus exposure and HLA in healthy donors. Per the germline V gene, CDR1 is LNHNV and CDR2 is YYDKDF (reference sequence). This CDR3 has 12 amino acids. The trim removed 5 bases at V and 4 bases at J, leaving 0 bases unmatched. Primers for the PCR totalled 60 Vbeta and 13 Jbeta. TCRdb's copy holds only in-frame clones and misses some; the assay was immunoSEQ multiplex PCR. This specimen shows around 70,000 clones; the ten leading clones hold about 0.83%. The source is a boy aged 5-17 years in good health and CMV-seronegative. Sequencing used PBMCs. V usage is TRBV15 and J usage is TRBJ2-5; 8 nucleotides agree with TRBD2. The CDR3 DNA reads as TGTGCCACCAGCCTAGCGGGAGAGACCCAGTACTTC. Translating gives CATSLAGETQYF. Based on the CDR3 plus reference TRBV15 and TRBJ2-5, the full variable domain is DAMVIQNPRYQVTQFGKPVTLSCSQTLNHNVMYWYQQKSSQAPKLLFHYYDKDFNNEADTPDNFQSRRPNTSFCFLDIRSPGLGDTAMYLCATSLAGETQYFGPGTRLLVL.